This T cell receptor (beta chain) was identified during a study of cytomegalovirus exposure and HLA in healthy donors (dated by TCRdb to the late 2010s). Regarding the study in general: In an earlier analysis of around 540 of the donors, less than 350 Gb of sequence data and 117 million unique TCR beta sequences from 150 million to 200 million T cells were reported. Approximately 310 gigabases of sequencing data and 78 million or so unique TCR sequences were included in an early release covering 550 to 800 HLA-typed donors. Of the roughly 390 genotyped donors, 65% to 90% fell in the genetic ancestry cluster associated with self-reported Caucasian donors. The aim of the study was to test whether cataloging public T cell receptors could identify signatures of past pathogen exposure. The T cell repertoires of around 730 subjects were profiled by immunosequencing and related to cytomegalovirus serostatus. A separate validation cohort of more than 100 different subjects was used in addition to the roughly 700-subject first cohort. High-throughput TCR immunosequencing, statistical association of individual TCRs with disease status, and machine learning were combined to predict cytomegalovirus infection status. A later analysis re-analyzed previously published TCR beta repertoires from 660 or so donors and added high-resolution HLA genotyping to study TCR occurrence patterns. Rather than drawing on any new phenotypic data, the later analysis identified candidate immune exposures from TCR beta sequences and the way those sequences occurred across donors. In an earlier analysis of several hundred of the donors, high-throughput TCR beta sequencing was used to judge whether each TCR beta V gene segment behaved as functional or pseudogenic. Donor age, sex, ethnicity and CMV serostatus were collected together with the repertoire data. Genome-wide SNP genotypes for about 60% of the roughly 700 donors were used in a later genetic analysis, which treated that subset as a discovery cohort. Every repertoire in the discovery cohort had been generated on one and the same sequencing platform. Class I and class II HLA loci were covered by the typing at four-digit resolution. The number of donors typed differed by locus, with 629-630 for A, B, C, DRB1 and DQB1, around 500 for DQA1, 600 to 610 for DPA1, and approximately 470 for DPB1. Four to six DR-DQ haplotypes were handled as single units for association and clustering, since linkage in the cohort was strong. Across 398 genotyped donors of the cohort, an average of roughly 250,000 unique TCR beta nucleotide sequences per donor were sequenced, and approximately 17% of those sequences were non-productive.

Libraries were prepared through the immunoSEQ multiplex PCR assay. For the multiplex PCR, a mixture combining 60 forward primers for TCR Vbeta segments and 13 reverse primers for TCR Jbeta segments was used. The CDR3 region of rearranged TCR beta genes was amplified from genomic DNA with a multiplex PCR assay. Amplified TCR beta libraries were sequenced as 87-base-pair reads on the Illumina HiSeq System. On the authors' methods: A later analysis counted tens of millions of unique TCR beta chains across the 550 to 750 repertoires, and some 11 million of these chains were shared by at least two donors. Raw reads were error-corrected and collapsed into unique sequences by a nearest-neighbor algorithm in which closely related sequences were merged to remove PCR and sequencing errors. CDR3 sequences were aligned to IMGT reference sequences to assign V, D and J gene segments. For a sequence to be retained, a match of at least six nucleotides to both a V gene segment and a J gene segment was required. Rearrangements were classified as productive when the CDR3 lacked stop codons and remained in frame with V and J, and all other rearrangements were classified as non-productive. CDR3 was defined according to IMGT convention as the region running from the second conserved V-encoded cysteine to the conserved J-encoded phenylalanine. In an earlier analysis of approximately 500 of the donors, sequences lacking an unambiguous match to a single V gene segment were excluded. An earlier analysis of 587 of the donors classified V segments as functional when productive rearrangements were above 56.7% and as segregating when the standard deviation between donors was above 5%. A statistical classification framework was developed to diagnose cytomegalovirus status using the catalog of TCR beta chain sequences. V and J gene assignment, in a later analysis, came from comparing TCR nucleotide sequences with IMGT/GENE-DB human TR gene sequences. Using the TCRdist pipeline, a later analysis assigned CDR3 sequences along with most-parsimonious VDJ recombination scenarios. In a later analysis, each TCR beta chain was defined by its CDR3 amino acid sequence together with its V-gene family, and reads without a unique V-gene family were excluded. In a later analysis, several hundred highly shared, low-generation-probability nucleotide sequences were removed to address suspected cross-contamination and a sequencing artifact. For each public chain, a later analysis derived a clonal expansion index from normalized ranks of inferred template counts within each repertoire. In a later analysis, generation probabilities were computed with a VDJ recombination model fitted to out-of-frame rearrangements, and the resulting probabilities were checked against IGoR. Hypergeometric tests were used in a later analysis to score TCR-TCR, TCR-HLA and TCR-CMV co-occurrence, with a repertoire-size bias correction applied to the TCR pairs. A later analysis estimated false discovery rates by permuting HLA or CMV assignments 20 times. In a later analysis, co-occurring TCRs were grouped using DBSCAN, and TCRdist sequence similarity was added for clustering within HLA-allele-positive subsets. Repertoires with fewer than 30,000 or more than 120,000 public chains, plus five repertoires with anomalous nucleotide sharing, were excluded from co-occurrence clustering. TCRdb stores this immuneACCESS table with in-frame sequences only. Part of the clones is absent; in the studies checked, under half of the shortfall reflects unresolved V genes, and no reason is known for the rest. D and trimming come from the DNA, and the V and J calls and clone size come from that table. The sample has about 130,000 clones on record, roughly 80% of them singletons. The ten largest clones take up 3% to 4% of the sample.

V loses 4 bases at its end and J loses 6 bases; junction bases beyond the gene matches: 5. The germline V gene provides CDR1 MNHNS and CDR2 SASEGT. The CDR3 has 15 amino acids, counting the end cysteine and phenylalanine. The retained sequence is limited to the CDR3, 45 bases, with the frame set at the first base. The investigation overall reported the following: The study gave a list of 150 to 200 TCR beta chains associated with cytomegalovirus. Most TCR sequences were seen in very few donors, while some public TCRs were found in many individuals. Three of the identified cytomegalovirus-associated TCR beta chains were confirmed in vitro to be specific for cytomegalovirus antigens. In an earlier analysis of 587 of the donors, most TCR beta V segments were observed in productive rearrangements about 87% or about 30% of the time, broadly matching IMGT annotations. In this cohort, only TCR beta chains were sequenced, and detectable features were limited by the absence of alpha or paired-chain data. Because the 87-base-pair reads could not distinguish some IMGT-functional V segments, including TRBV6-2 and TRBV6-3, those segments were excluded. A later analysis associated 16,951 TCR beta sequences with specific HLA alleles at a false discovery rate of 0.05. Because HLA typing was missing for some donors at each locus, association tests included only the typed subset. The only immune exposure information available for the cohort was CMV serostatus. Cytomegalovirus status was reported to be diagnosed by the classifier with high specificity and sensitivity in both the original and validation cohorts. In a later analysis, the rate of TCR association differed among HLA loci, with DRB1 alleles having the most associated TCRs and HLA-C alleles having the fewest. Correlated functional status among segregating V segments might reflect linkage disequilibrium, but an unknown experimental factor could not be ruled out. Because counts were too low, about 18 rarely observed V segments, including chromosome 9 orphons, were left out of the earlier analysis of roughly 600 of the donors. When HLA alleles, especially DR and DQ, strongly co-occurred, TCR associations were difficult to assign to individual alleles. A further reported finding was that TCR beta sequences accurately predicted the HLA-A and HLA-B alleles for most subjects in the first cohort. In a later analysis, HLA-associated TCR beta chains were found to be more clonally expanded and to have lower generation probabilities than equally common non-associated chains. In a later genetic analysis, a missense DCLRE1C variant was associated with V-gene and J-gene trimming of TCR beta chains, and the association was replicated in an independent cohort. A cluster of highly shared sequence variants was judged likely to be a technical artifact of the sequencing pipeline. In a later genetic analysis, fewer N-insertions in productive TCRs were reported among donors in an Asian-associated ancestry cluster than the roughly 710-donor mean. A later analysis found that most CMV-associated TCR beta chains appeared HLA-restricted, with HLA associations seemingly driven largely by CMV exposure. Roughly uniform sequencing depth across donors was assumed in presence/absence analyses, although this assumption may not hold. In a later analysis, several top co-occurrence clusters were reported to appear linked to parvovirus B19, influenza, CMV and Epstein-Barr virus. The authors suggested that the approach could potentially be generalized to other disease states and immunological phenotypes.

The cohort was made up of 650 to 700 healthy bone marrow donors. At the time of sampling, all cohort members were nominally healthy, though unrecorded immune exposures were likely present. The donor was CMV seronegative and belonged to the group of around 350 seronegative cohort members. Each donor provided a peripheral blood sample, and peripheral blood mononuclear cells were used for TCR beta sequencing. Genomic DNA extraction from the blood cell samples was performed with the Qiagen DNeasy Blood Extraction Kit. About this clone itself: No antigen is known for it. No much larger clone is present one base from it, and per-base qualities are unavailable.

The sequenced sample was PBMCs. The receptor's source is a woman aged 40 to 50 in good health and CMV-seronegative. The V and J genes are TRBV6-1 and TRBJ1-5; the junction holds 11 bases that match TRBD1. The CDR3 in this case is CASSGGQGGFQPQHF. The DNA sequence is as follows: TGTGCCAGCAGTGGGGGACAGGGGGGCTTTCAGCCCCAGCATTTT.